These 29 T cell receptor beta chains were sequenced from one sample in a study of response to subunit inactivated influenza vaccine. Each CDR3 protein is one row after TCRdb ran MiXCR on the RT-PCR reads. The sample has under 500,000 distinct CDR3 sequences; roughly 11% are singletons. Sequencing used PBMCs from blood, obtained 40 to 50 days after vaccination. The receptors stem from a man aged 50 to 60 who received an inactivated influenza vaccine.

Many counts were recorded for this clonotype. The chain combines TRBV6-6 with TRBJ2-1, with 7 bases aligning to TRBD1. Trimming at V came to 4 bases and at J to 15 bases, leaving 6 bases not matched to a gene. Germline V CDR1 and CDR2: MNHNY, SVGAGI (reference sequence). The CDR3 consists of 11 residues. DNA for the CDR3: TGTGCCAGCAGTTCGGGACAGTGGCTGTTCTTC. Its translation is CASSSGQWLFF.

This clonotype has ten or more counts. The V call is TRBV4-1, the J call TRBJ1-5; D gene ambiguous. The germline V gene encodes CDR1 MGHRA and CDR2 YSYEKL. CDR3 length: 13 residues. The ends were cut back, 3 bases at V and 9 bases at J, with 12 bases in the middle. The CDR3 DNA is TGCGCCAGCAGCCATTCAGGTGTTAGGCCCCAGCATTTT. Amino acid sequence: CASSHSGVRPQHF.

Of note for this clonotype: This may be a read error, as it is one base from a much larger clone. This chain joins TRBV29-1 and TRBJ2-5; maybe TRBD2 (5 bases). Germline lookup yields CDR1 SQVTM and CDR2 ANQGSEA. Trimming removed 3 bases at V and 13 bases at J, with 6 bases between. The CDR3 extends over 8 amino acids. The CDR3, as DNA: TGCAGCGTTGACGAGGGGTACTTC. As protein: CSVDEGYF.

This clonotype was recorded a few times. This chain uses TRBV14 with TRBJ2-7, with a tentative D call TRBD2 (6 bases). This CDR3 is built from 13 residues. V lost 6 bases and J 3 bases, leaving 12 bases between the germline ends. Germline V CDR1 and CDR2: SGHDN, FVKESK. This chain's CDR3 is CASRQTTSYEQYF. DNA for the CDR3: TGTGCCAGCAGGCAAACGACTAGCTACGAGCAGTACTTC.

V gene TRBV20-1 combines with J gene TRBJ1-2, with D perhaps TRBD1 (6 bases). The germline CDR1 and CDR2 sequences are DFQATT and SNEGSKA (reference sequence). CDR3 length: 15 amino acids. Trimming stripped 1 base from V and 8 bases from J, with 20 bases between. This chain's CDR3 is CSARVVWRQGFGYTF. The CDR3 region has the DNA TGCAGTGCTAGAGTGGTGTGGAGGCAGGGGTTCGGCTACACCTTC.

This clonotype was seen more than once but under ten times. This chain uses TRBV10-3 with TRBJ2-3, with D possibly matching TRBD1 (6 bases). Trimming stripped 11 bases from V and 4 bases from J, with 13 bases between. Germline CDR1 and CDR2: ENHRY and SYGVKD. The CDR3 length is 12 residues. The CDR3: CAAAGDSDTQYF. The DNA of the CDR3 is TGTGCCGCCGCAGGGGATTCAGATACGCAGTATTTT.

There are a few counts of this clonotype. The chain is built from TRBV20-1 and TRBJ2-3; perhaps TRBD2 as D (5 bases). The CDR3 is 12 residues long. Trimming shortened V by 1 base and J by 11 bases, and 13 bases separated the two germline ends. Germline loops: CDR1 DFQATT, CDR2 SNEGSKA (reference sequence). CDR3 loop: CSARVTRFEQYF. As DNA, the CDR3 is TGCAGTGCTAGAGTAACTAGGTTTGAGCAGTATTTT.

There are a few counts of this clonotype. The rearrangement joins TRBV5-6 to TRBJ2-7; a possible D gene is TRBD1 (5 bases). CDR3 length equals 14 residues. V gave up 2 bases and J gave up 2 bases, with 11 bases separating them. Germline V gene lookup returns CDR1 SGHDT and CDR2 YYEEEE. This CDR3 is CASSLYRLAYEQYF. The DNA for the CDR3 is TGTGCCAGCAGCTTATACAGGCTTGCCTACGAGCAGTACTTC. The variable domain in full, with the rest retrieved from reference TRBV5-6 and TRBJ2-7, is DAGVTQSPTHLIKTRGQQVTLRCSPKSGHDTVSWYQQALGQGPQFIFQYYEEEERQRGNFPDRFSGHQFPNYSSELNVNALLLGDSALYLCASSLYRLAYEQYFGPGTRLTVT.

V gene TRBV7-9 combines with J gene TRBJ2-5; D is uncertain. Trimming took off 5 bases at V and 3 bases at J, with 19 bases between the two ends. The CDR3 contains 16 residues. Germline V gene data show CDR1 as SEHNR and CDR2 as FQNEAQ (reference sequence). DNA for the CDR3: TGTGCCAGCAGCACCCCGAACGATCGGGTAGAAGAGACCCAGTACTTC. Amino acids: CASSTPNDRVEETQYF.

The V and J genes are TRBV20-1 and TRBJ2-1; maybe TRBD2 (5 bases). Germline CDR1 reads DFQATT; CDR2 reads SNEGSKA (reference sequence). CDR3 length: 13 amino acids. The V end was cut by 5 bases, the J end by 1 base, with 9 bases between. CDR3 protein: CSAGEPSYNEQFF. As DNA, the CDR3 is TGCAGTGCTGGGGAGCCTTCCTACAATGAGCAGTTCTTC.

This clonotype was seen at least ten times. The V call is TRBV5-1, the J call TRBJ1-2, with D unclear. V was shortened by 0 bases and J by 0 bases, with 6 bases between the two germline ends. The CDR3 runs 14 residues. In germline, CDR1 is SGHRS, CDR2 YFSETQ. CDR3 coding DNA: TGCGCCAGCAGCTTGGGGGGTACTAACTATGGCTACACCTTC. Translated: CASSLGGTNYGYTF.

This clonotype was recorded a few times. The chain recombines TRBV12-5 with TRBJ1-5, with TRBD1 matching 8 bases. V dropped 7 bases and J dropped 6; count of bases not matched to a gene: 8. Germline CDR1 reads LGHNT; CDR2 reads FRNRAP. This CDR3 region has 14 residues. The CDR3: CASVSDREGQPQHF. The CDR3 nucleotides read TGTGCTAGTGTCTCGGACAGGGAGGGTCAGCCCCAGCATTTT.

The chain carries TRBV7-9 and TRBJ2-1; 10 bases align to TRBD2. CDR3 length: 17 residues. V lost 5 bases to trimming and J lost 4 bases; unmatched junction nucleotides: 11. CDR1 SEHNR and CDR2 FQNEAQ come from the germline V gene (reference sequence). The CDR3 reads CASSDGTSANFYNEQFF. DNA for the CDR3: TGTGCCAGCAGCGATGGGACTAGCGCTAACTTTTACAATGAGCAGTTCTTC.

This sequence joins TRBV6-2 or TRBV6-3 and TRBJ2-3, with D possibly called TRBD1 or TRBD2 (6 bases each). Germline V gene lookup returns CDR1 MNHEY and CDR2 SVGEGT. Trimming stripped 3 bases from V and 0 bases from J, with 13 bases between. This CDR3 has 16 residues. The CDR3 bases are TGTGCCAGCAGTTATGGAGGGGGAGAAAGCACAGATACGCAGTATTTT. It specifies CASSYGGGESTDTQYF.

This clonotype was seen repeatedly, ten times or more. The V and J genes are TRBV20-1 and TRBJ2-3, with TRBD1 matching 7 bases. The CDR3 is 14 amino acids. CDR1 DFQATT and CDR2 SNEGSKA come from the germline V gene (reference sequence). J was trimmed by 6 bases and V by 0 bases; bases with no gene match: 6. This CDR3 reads CSARDPGRGDTQYF. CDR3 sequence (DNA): TGCAGTGCTAGAGATCCCGGCAGGGGGGATACGCAGTATTTT.

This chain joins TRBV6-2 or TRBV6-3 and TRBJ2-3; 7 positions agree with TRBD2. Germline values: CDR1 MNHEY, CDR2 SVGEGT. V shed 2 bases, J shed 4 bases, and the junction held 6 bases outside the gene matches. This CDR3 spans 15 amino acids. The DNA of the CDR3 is TGTGCCAGCAGTTACGGCGGGAGCGGCGCAGATACGCAGTATTTT. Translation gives CASSYGGSGADTQYF.

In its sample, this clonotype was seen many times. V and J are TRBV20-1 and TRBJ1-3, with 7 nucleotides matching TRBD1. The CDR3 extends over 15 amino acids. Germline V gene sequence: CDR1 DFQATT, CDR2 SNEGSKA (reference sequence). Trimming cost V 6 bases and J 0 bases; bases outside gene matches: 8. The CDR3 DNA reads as TGCAGTGCCGGAGGACAGGCACCCTCTGGAAACACCATATATTTT. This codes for CSAGGQAPSGNTIYF.

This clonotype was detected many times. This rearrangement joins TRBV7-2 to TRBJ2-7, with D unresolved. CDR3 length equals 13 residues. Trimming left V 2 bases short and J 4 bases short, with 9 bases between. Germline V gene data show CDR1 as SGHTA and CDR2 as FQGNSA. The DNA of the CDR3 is TGTGCCAGCAGCTTAAGTGACGGGTACGAGCAGTACTTC. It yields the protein CASSLSDGYEQYF.

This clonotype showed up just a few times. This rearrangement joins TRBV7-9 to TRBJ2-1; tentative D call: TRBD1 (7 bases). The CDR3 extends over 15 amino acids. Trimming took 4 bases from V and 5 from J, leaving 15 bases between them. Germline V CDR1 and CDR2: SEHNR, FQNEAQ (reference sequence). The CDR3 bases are TGTGCCAGCAGCTGGAGGGGACAGTCAGACAATGAGCAGTTCTTC. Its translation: CASSWRGQSDNEQFF.

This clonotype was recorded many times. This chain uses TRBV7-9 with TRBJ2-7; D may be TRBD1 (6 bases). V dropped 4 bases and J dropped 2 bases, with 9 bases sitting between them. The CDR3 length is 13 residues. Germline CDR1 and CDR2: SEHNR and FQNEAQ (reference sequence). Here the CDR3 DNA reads TGTGCCAGCAGCTCTTCAGGGGCCTACGAGCAGTACTTC. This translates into CASSSSGAYEQYF.

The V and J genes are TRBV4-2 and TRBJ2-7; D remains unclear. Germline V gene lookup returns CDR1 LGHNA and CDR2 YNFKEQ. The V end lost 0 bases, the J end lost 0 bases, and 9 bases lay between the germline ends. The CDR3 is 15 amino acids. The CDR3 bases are TGTGCCAGCAGCCAAGAAGGCGCCAGCTCCTACGAGCAGTACTTC. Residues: CASSQEGASSYEQYF.

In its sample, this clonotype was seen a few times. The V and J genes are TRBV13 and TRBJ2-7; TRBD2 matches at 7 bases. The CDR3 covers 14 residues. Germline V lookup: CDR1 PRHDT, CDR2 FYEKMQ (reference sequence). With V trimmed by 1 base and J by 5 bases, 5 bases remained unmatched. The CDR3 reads CASSLDPLADEQYF. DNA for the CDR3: TGTGCCAGCAGCTTAGACCCCCTAGCGGACGAGCAGTACTTC.

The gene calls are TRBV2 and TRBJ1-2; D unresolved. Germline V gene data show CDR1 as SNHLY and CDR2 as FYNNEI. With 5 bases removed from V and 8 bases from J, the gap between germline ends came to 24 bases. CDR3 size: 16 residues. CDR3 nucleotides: TGTGCCAGCAGTACCCGTTTCCCGGGAGCCGGAGGGGGCTACACCTTC. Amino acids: CASSTRFPGAGGGYTF. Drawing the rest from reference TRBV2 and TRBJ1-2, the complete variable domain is EPEVTQTPSHQVTQMGQEVILRCVPISNHLYFYWYRQILGQKVEFLVSFYNNEISEKSEIFDDQFSVERPDGSNFTLKIRSTKLEDSAMYFCASSTRFPGAGGGYTFGSGTRLTVV.

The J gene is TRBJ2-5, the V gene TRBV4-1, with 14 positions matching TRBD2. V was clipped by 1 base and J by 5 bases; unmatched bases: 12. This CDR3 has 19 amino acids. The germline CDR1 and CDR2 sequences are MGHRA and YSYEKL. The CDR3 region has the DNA TGCGCCAGCAGCCAAGCACCCCGGACTAGCGGGGGGAGAAGGGAGACCCAGTACTTC. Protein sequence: CASSQAPRTSGGRRETQYF.

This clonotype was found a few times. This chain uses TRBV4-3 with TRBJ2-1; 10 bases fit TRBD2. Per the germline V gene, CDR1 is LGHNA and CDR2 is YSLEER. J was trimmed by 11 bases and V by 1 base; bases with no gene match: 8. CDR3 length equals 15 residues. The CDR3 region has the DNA TGCGCCAGCAGCCAAGGTAGAGTAGCGGGAGGTCAGCAGTTCTTC. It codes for CASSQGRVAGGQQFF.

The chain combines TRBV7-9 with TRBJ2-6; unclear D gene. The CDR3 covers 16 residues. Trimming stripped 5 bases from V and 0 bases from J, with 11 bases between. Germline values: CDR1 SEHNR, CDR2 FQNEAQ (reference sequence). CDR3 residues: CASSPSLGSGANVLTF. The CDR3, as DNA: TGTGCCAGCAGCCCCAGCTTGGGCTCTGGGGCCAACGTCCTGACTTTC.

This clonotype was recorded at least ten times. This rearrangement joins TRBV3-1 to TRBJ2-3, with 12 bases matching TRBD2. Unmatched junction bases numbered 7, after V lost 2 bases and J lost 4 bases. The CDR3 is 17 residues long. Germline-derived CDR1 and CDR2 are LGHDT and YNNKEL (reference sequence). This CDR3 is CASSQTYLAGGPDTQYF. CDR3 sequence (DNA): TGTGCCAGCAGCCAAACGTACCTAGCGGGAGGGCCAGATACGCAGTATTTT.

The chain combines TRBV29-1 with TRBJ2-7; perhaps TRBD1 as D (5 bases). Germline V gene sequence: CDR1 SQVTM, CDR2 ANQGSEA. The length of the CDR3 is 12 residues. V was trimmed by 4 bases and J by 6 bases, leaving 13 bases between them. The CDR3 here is CSVGELRGEQYF. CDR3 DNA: TGCAGCGTTGGAGAATTAAGGGGCGAGCAGTACTTC.

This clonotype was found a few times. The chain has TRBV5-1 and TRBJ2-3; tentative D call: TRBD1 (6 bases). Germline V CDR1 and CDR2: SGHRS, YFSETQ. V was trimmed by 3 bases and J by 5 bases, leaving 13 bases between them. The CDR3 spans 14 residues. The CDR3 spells CASSSSYREDTQYF. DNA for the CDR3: TGCGCCAGCAGCTCGAGTTACAGGGAAGATACGCAGTATTTT.